This TCR beta chain was recorded in a study of T-cell reconstitution after alpha-beta-depleted transplantation in children. General study results and limits: The authors attributed T-cell counts and diversity one year after transplant mostly to newly produced T cells. Surviving recipient T cells and thymic progenitors underlay high day-60 TCRbeta diversity in some patients. The origin of alpha-beta T cells about two months after transplant was reportedly several hundred expanded graft clones.

Construction of the TCRbeta library involved unique molecular identifiers. TCRdb processed the PCR reads anew with MiXCR; each CDR3 protein has one entry. The table includes roughly 120,000 distinct CDR3 sequences, 23% detected once. This clonotype was seen repeatedly, ten times or more. Its antigen is not known. CDR3 size: 14 residues. V lost 1 base to trimming and J lost 0 bases, with 4 bases between them. The source was PBMCs, mostly from graft donor cells, collected 180 days after TCRalphabeta/CD19-depleted stem cell transplant. This chain connects TRBV12-3 or TRBV12-4 to TRBJ1-5; the D is unclear. This TCR came from a male patient aged 2-10 years who had a stem cell transplant for chronic granulomatous disease, so the T cells may come from the graft donor. Here the CDR3 DNA reads TGTGCCAGCAGTTTAGGGACTAGCAATCAGCCCCAGCATTTT. Translated: CASSLGTSNQPQHF.